This T cell receptor (beta chain) emerged from a study of OX40 agonist ivuxolimab in advanced cancers. The overall study: Having had anti-PD-1, anti-PD-L1 or anti-CTLA-4 therapy before was allowed, and roughly 39% had some.

The CDR3 extends over 16 amino acids. Germline-derived CDR1 and CDR2 are SNHLY and FYNNEI. With 5 bases clipped from V and 0 bases from J, the junction kept 4 bases outside the gene matches. Autoimmune disease history or systemic immunosuppression barred patients. The data were produced by immunoSEQ multiplex PCR, yet TCRdb's version contains in-frame clones alone and is incomplete. This repertoire shows some 51,000 clones, approximately 86% found once; its top ten account for roughly 15%. This clone showed up just once. The chain uses TRBV2 and TRBJ2-6; 7 bases fit TRBD1. The specimen comprised CD4+ or CD8+ T cells sorted from blood, sampled in a trial of the OX40 agonist ivuxolimab. This receptor was taken from an adult with an advanced solid tumor such as melanoma, head and neck, liver or kidney cancer. The CDR3 is CASSRDSFSGANVLTF. CDR3 DNA: TGTGCCAGCAGTAGGGACAGTTTCTCTGGGGCCAACGTCCTGACTTTC.